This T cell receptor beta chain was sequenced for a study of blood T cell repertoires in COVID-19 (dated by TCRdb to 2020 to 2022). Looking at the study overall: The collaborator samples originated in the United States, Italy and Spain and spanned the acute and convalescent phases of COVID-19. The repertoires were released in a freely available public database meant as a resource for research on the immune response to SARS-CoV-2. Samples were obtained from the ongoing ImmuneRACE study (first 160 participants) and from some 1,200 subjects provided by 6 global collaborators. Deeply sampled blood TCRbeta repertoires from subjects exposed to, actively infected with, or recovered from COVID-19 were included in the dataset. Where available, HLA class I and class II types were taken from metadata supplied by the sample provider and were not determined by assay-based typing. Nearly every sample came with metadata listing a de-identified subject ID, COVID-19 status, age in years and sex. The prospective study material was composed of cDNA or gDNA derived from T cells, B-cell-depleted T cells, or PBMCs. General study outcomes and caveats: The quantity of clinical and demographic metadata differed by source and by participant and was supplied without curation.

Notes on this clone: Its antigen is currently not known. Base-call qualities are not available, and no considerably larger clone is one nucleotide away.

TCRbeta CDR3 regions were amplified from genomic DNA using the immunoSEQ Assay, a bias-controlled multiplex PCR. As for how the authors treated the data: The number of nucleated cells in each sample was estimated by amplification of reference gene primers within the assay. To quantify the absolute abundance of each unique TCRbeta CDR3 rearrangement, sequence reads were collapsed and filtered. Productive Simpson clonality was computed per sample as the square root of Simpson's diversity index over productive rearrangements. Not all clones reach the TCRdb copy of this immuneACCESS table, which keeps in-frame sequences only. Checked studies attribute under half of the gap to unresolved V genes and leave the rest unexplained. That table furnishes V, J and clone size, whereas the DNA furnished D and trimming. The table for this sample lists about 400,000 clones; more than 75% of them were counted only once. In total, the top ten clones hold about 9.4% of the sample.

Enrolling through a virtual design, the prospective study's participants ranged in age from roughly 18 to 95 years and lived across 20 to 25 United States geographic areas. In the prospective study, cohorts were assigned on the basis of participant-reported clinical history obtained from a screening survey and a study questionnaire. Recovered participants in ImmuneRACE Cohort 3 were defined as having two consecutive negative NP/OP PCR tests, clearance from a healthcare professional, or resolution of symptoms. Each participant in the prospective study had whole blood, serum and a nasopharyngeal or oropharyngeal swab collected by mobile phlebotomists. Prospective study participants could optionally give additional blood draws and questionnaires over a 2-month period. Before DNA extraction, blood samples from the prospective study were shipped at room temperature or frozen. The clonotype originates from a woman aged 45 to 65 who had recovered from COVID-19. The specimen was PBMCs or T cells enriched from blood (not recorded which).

Here the CDR3 is given as CASSQARGVTEAFF. The nucleotide sequence is given as TGTGCCAGCAGCCAGGCCAGGGGGGTGACTGAAGCTTTCTTT. The receptor chain draws on TRBV3-1 (or the pseudogene TRBV3-2) and TRBJ1-1, with TRBD1 identical over 7 junction bases. At the junction V is shortened by 3 bases and J by 5 bases; bases outside the gene matches: 6. Its CDR3 holds 14 amino acids, cysteine through phenylalanine. Left in the record is the CDR3 DNA by itself, 42 bases read in frame from the first base. CDR1 and CDR2, per the germline V gene (reference sequence), are LGHDT and YNNKEL.